A single sample is the source of the 30 T cell receptor beta chains below, sequenced in a study of blood T cell repertoires in COVID-19. TCRdb's table, derived via immunoSEQ multiplex PCR, lists solely in-frame clones and lacks some. This sample has hundreds of thousands of clones, with over 75% found just once. Sequences were obtained from peripheral blood. All receptors derive from a man between 50 and 59 years old with COVID-19, enrolled during active disease.

The chain has TRBV18 and TRBJ1-5; 8 nucleotides line up with TRBD1. Germline V gene data show CDR1 as KGHSH and CDR2 as LQKENI. J lost 5 bases, V lost 3 bases, and 3 bases had no gene match. This CDR3 comprises 14 residues. This CDR3 reads CASSPQGAYQPQHF. The CDR3 bases are TGTGCCAGCTCACCCCAGGGGGCTTATCAGCCCCAGCATTTT.

The chain carries TRBV7-2 and TRBJ2-4, with D perhaps matching TRBD2 (6 bases). V lost 1 base and J 0 bases, leaving 19 bases between the germline ends. Germline V CDR1 and CDR2: SGHTA, FQGNSA. CDR3 length: 19 amino acids. CDR3 bases: TGTGCCAGCAGCTTAGGAACCGGTTCCCCGGGACTAGCCAAAAACATTCAGTACTTC. Residues: CASSLGTGSPGLAKNIQYF.

This clone was picked up a small number of times. The V and J genes are TRBV30 and TRBJ1-2; 11 bases map to TRBD1. V shed 3 bases, J shed 7 bases, and the junction held 7 bases outside the gene matches. This CDR3 is built from 14 residues. Per the germline V gene, CDR1 is GTSNPN and CDR2 is SVGIG (reference sequence). The CDR3: CAWSRDRGTFGYTF. CDR3 coding DNA: TGTGCCTGGAGCAGGGACAGGGGGACGTTTGGCTACACCTTC. The whole variable domain, filled in from reference TRBV30 and TRBJ1-2, reads SQTIHQWPATLVQPVGSPLSLECTVEGTSNPNLYWYRQAAGRGLQLLFYSVGIGQISSEVPQNLSASRPQDRQFILSSKKLLLSDSGFYLCAWSRDRGTFGYTFGSGTRLTVV.

The chain has TRBV5-8 and TRBJ2-1; D might be TRBD2 (6 bases). Germline assignment: CDR1 SGHTS and CDR2 YDEGEE. This CDR3 is 13 amino acids long. V was pared by 2 bases and J by 7 bases, with 10 bases between. Here the CDR3 reads CASSFGRWNEQFF. In DNA, the CDR3 is TGTGCCAGCAGCTTCGGGAGATGGAATGAGCAGTTCTTC.

The rearrangement uses TRBV7-9 and TRBJ2-1, with 7 bases fitting TRBD2. CDR3 length: 16 residues. Germline V gene sequence: CDR1 SEHNR, CDR2 FQNEAQ (reference sequence). The V and J ends lost 2 bases and 0 bases, in that order; junction bases with no gene match: 4. CDR3 sequence: CASSLISGGSYNEQFF. The CDR3 DNA reads TGTGCCAGCAGCTTAATTTCGGGGGGCTCCTACAATGAGCAGTTCTTC.

The CDR3 loop reads CASSVQRVGANTGELFF. The CDR3 nucleotides read TGTGCCAGCAGTGTACAGCGGGTGGGAGCGAACACCGGGGAGCTGTTTTTT. The chain joins TRBV2 to TRBJ2-2; TRBD2 might be the D (6 bases). Per germline, CDR1 SNHLY and CDR2 FYNNEI. Trimming took 4 bases from V and 0 from J, leaving 15 bases between them. This CDR3 is 17 amino acids long.

The gene calls are TRBV19 and TRBJ2-7; TRBD1 is a possible D gene (6 bases). Germline CDR1 reads LNHDA; CDR2 reads SQIVND (reference sequence). V was trimmed by 2 bases and J by 5 bases, leaving 16 bases between them. This CDR3 contains 15 residues. The CDR3 DNA reads TGTGCCAGTAGTATAATGGGCCAGGGGAGCGACGAGCAGTACTTC. Amino acids: CASSIMGQGSDEQYF.

CDR3 nucleotides: TGTGCCAGCTCACCCCACCGGGACACGTCCTACGAGCAGTACTTC. Translation gives CASSPHRDTSYEQYF. The chain combines TRBV18 with TRBJ2-7; TRBD1 might be the D (6 bases). CDR3 length equals 15 residues. Trimming cost V 3 bases and J 1 base, with 13 bases left between them. The V gene's germline CDR1 is KGHSH and CDR2 LQKENI.

The chain is built from TRBV28 and TRBJ2-5, with D maybe TRBD2 (6 bases). The V gene lost 5 bases and the J gene lost 5 bases, with 15 bases spanning the gap. The CDR3 extends over 14 amino acids. Germline CDR1 is MDHEN and CDR2 is SYDVKM. In nucleotides, the CDR3 is TGTGCCAGCAGTCACCTAACTAGCAGCGAGACCCAGTACTTC. This encodes CASSHLTSSETQYF.

The chain links TRBV19 to TRBJ1-5, with D perhaps matching TRBD1 (6 bases). The CDR3 is made up of 15 amino acids. Germline assignment: CDR1 LNHDA and CDR2 SQIVND (reference sequence). V shed 4 bases and J shed 5 bases, with 15 bases lying between them. CDR3 residues: CASSTPGRGDQPQHF. In DNA form, the CDR3 reads TGTGCCAGTAGTACCCCGGGCAGGGGCGATCAGCCCCAGCATTTT. The complete variable domain, with remaining parts taken from reference TRBV19 and TRBJ1-5, reads DGGITQSPKYLFRKEGQNVTLSCEQNLNHDAMYWYRQDPGQGLRLIYYSQIVNDFQKGDIAEGYSVSREKKESFPLTVTSAQKNPTAFYLCASSTPGRGDQPQHFGDGTRLSIL.

The rearrangement uses TRBV12-3 or TRBV12-4 and TRBJ2-5, with D maybe TRBD2 (6 bases). Trimming stripped 6 bases from V and 3 bases from J, with 11 bases between. The CDR3 has 13 amino acids. The CDR3 DNA reads TGTGCCAGCAGAGTAGCGGCCGAAGAGACCCAGTACTTC. This translates into CASRVAAEETQYF.

The rearrangement joins TRBV7-8 to TRBJ1-5; D gene ambiguous. The CDR3 runs to 16 residues. With 1 base removed from V and 2 bases from J, the gap between germline ends came to 12 bases. The germline gives CDR1 SGHVS, CDR2 FQNEAQ. CDR3 coding DNA: TGTGCCAGCAGCTTAGGGGCAGTACCGGGCAATCAGCCCCAGCATTTT. It yields the protein CASSLGAVPGNQPQHF. The entire variable domain, with the rest obtained from reference TRBV7-8 and TRBJ1-5, is as follows: GAGVSQSPRYKVAKRGQDVALRCDPISGHVSLFWYQQALGQGPEFLTYFQNEAQLDKSGLPSDRFFAERPEGSVSTLKIQRTQQEDSAVYLCASSLGAVPGNQPQHFGDGTRLSIL.

V gene TRBV18 combines with J gene TRBJ1-2, with D unclear. Between the trimmed V and J ends, which lost 2 bases and 1 base, there was a span of 11 bases. The length of the CDR3 is 15 residues. Germline assignment: CDR1 KGHSH and CDR2 LQKENI. The CDR3 spells CASSPTLNFNYGYTF. The DNA for the CDR3 is TGTGCCAGCTCACCAACTTTAAATTTTAACTATGGCTACACCTTC.

The chain combines TRBV5-3 with TRBJ2-7; D not resolved. TRBV5-3 is known as an ORF, though its function is uncertain. Trimming pared 4 bases from V and 0 bases from J, leaving 11 bases between. This CDR3 has 14 amino acids. CDR3 region: CARSLTQISYEQYF. In nucleotides, the CDR3 is TGTGCCAGAAGCCTGACACAAATCTCCTACGAGCAGTACTTC.

This chain uses TRBV7-6 with TRBJ1-5; TRBD1 aligns across 9 bases. Per germline, CDR1 SGHVS and CDR2 FNYEAQ. Germline trimming cut 4 bases from V and 8 bases from J; bases unmatched to any gene: 3. The CDR3 contains 13 residues. Written as DNA, the CDR3 is TGTGCCAGCAGCTCACGGGACAGGGAGCCCCAGCATTTT. Translated, it gives CASSSRDREPQHF.

The chain uses TRBV2 and TRBJ1-1; D uncertain. The V end lost 6 bases, the J end lost 1 base, and 9 bases lay between the germline ends. The CDR3 is 13 amino acids. In germline, CDR1 is SNHLY, CDR2 FYNNEI. CDR3 nucleotides: TGTGCCAGCAGCTCGGAGAGGAACACTGAAGCTTTCTTT. It yields the protein CASSSERNTEAFF.

This clone was found once. The genes are TRBV29-1 and TRBJ1-2; 7 bases line up with TRBD1. The germline CDR1 and CDR2 sequences are SQVTM and ANQGSEA. The length of the CDR3 is 13 residues. Trimming at V came to 7 bases and at J to 1 base, leaving 6 bases not matched to a gene. The CDR3 sequence: CSAGDRFNYGYTF. Written as DNA, the CDR3 is TGCAGCGCCGGGGACAGATTTAACTATGGCTACACCTTC.

This clone has only one observation. The rearrangement links TRBV6-2 or TRBV6-3 to TRBJ1-1; tentatively, D is TRBD1 (6 bases). V lost 0 bases to trimming and J lost 5 bases, with 10 bases between them. Germline CDR1 reads MNHEY; CDR2 reads SVGEGT. The CDR3 runs 14 residues. The CDR3 spells CASSYSPGVTEAFF. CDR3 sequence (DNA): TGTGCCAGCAGTTACTCCCCAGGGGTTACTGAAGCTTTCTTT.

This chain connects TRBV5-8 to TRBJ2-7; a possible D gene is TRBD1 (6 bases). This CDR3 spans 15 amino acids. The ends were cut back, 0 bases at V and 4 bases at J, with 14 bases in the middle. Looked up from germline, CDR1 is SGHTS and CDR2 is YDEGEE. Here the CDR3 reads CASSLGPGTTYEQYF. The CDR3 DNA is TGTGCCAGCAGCTTGGGGCCCGGGACAACTTACGAGCAGTACTTC. Together with reference TRBV5-8 and TRBJ2-7, the CDR3 gives the full variable domain: EAGVTQSPTHLIKTRGQQATLRCSPISGHTSVYWYQQALGLGLQFLLWYDEGEERNRGNFPPRFSGRQFPNYSSELNVNALELEDSALYLCASSLGPGTTYEQYFGPGTRLTVT.

This clone was seen a single time. The J gene is TRBJ2-5, the V gene TRBV19; 8 bases are shared with TRBD2. The CDR3 covers 12 residues. Germline CDR1 LNHDA, CDR2 SQIVND (reference sequence). Germline trimming cut 9 bases from V and 13 bases from J; bases unmatched to any gene: 13. In DNA form, the CDR3 reads TGTGCCAGCACGCCCCGGGGGGGTCGATTGTACTTC. Its protein product is CASTPRGGRLYF.

The chain has TRBV5-1 and TRBJ2-7; maybe TRBD2 (6 bases). CDR1 and CDR2 (germline): SGHRS, YFSETQ. Trimming took off 0 bases at V and 6 bases at J, with 16 bases between the two ends. CDR3 length equals 15 residues. CDR3 loop: CASSLEGGESSEQYF. In DNA form, the CDR3 reads TGCGCCAGCAGCTTGGAGGGCGGGGAGTCTTCCGAGCAGTACTTC.

The V gene is TRBV6-5, the J gene TRBJ2-2; D is perhaps TRBD2 (5 bases). Germline V gene sequence: CDR1 MNHEY, CDR2 SVGAGI. V was pared by 5 bases and J by 8 bases, with 12 bases between. The CDR3 is 13 amino acids. CDR3 coding DNA: TGTGCCAGCAGTACCCCCTGGAGGGGGGAGCTGTTTTTT. This encodes CASSTPWRGELFF.

This sequence joins TRBV6-1 and TRBJ2-7; 11 bases match TRBD2. The V and J ends lost 0 bases and 1 base, in that order; junction bases with no gene match: 5. This CDR3 comprises 17 residues. Per the germline V gene, CDR1 is MNHNS and CDR2 is SASEGT. The CDR3 DNA reads as TGTGCCAGCAGTGAAGCGGGGACTAGCGGATTTTCCTACGAGCAGTACTTC. The encoded protein is CASSEAGTSGFSYEQYF.

V is TRBV11-3 and J is TRBJ2-3; the D gene is possibly TRBD1 (5 bases). V lost 2 bases to trimming and J lost 1 base, with 10 bases between them. This CDR3 is 15 amino acids long. Germline loops: CDR1 SGHNT, CDR2 YENEEA. The CDR3: CASSLWGDRTDTQYF. CDR3 nucleotide sequence: TGTGCCAGCAGCTTATGGGGCGATCGCACAGATACGCAGTATTTT.

The chain recombines TRBV24-1 with TRBJ1-2; 9 positions match TRBD1. The ends lost 2 bases at V and 6 bases at J; junction bases unmatched: 9. This CDR3 has 16 amino acids. The germline V gene has CDR1 KGHDR and CDR2 SFDVKD. The CDR3 region has the DNA TGTGCCACCAGTGATTCCCGACAGGGGGGTACTCATGGCTACACCTTC. Residues: CATSDSRQGGTHGYTF.

The CDR3 is CATSRDPGGGTEAFF. The CDR3 DNA sequence: TGTGCCACCAGCAGAGACCCAGGGGGAGGCACTGAAGCTTTCTTT. V gene TRBV15 combines with J gene TRBJ1-1; TRBD1 agrees at 7 bases. The germline CDR1 and CDR2 sequences are LNHNV and YYDKDF (reference sequence). The CDR3 contains 15 residues. V was clipped by 0 bases and J by 4 bases; unmatched bases: 5. The full variable domain, with the rest looked up from reference TRBV15 and TRBJ1-1, is DAMVIQNPRYQVTQFGKPVTLSCSQTLNHNVMYWYQQKSSQAPKLLFHYYDKDFNNEADTPDNFQSRRPNTSFCFLDIRSPGLGDTAMYLCATSRDPGGGTEAFFGQGTRLTVV.

The V call is TRBV5-4, the J call TRBJ1-4, with TRBD1 identical over 8 bases. The ends lost 4 bases at V and 8 bases at J; junction bases unmatched: 10. Germline CDR1 reads SGHNT; CDR2 reads YYREEE (reference sequence). The CDR3 is made up of 15 amino acids. This CDR3 reads CASSPTGAHDEKLFF. The CDR3 nucleotides are TGTGCCAGCAGCCCGACAGGGGCCCACGACGAAAAACTGTTTTTT.

This sequence joins TRBV27 and TRBJ2-1, with D maybe TRBD2 (6 bases). The CDR3 covers 13 residues. Germline V gene lookup returns CDR1 MNHEY and CDR2 SMNVEV (reference sequence). V shed 7 bases and J shed 8 bases, with 15 bases lying between them. CDR3 protein: CASTRDWAHEQFF. The CDR3 nucleotides read TGTGCCAGCACCCGGGACTGGGCCCATGAGCAGTTCTTC.

The chain joins TRBV28 to TRBJ1-5; D gene uncertain. The CDR3 extends over 15 amino acids. Trimming removed 1 base at V and 1 base at J, with 8 bases between. Germline V gives CDR1 MDHEN, CDR2 SYDVKM. CDR3 region: CASSLLTASNQPQHF. The CDR3 DNA reads TGTGCCAGCAGTTTATTGACTGCCAGCAATCAGCCCCAGCATTTT.

This clone was detected only once. This chain links TRBV6-5 with TRBJ2-7, with D perhaps matching TRBD2 (5 bases). The V and J ends lost 4 bases and 3 bases respectively, with 10 bases between them. Germline CDR1 and CDR2: MNHEY and SVGAGI. The CDR3 has 13 amino acids. The CDR3: CASSLSGFYEQYF. The CDR3 DNA is TGTGCCAGCAGTTTAAGCGGCTTCTACGAGCAGTACTTC.